This T cell receptor beta chain is from a study of response to subunit inactivated influenza vaccine. CDR3 length: 10 residues. Germline assignment: CDR1 SNHLY and CDR2 FYNNEI. Trimming shortened V by 6 bases and J by 4 bases, and 3 bases separated the two germline ends. Whole-study results and caveats: Authors suggested seasonal influenza vaccinations each recruit few new T cells.

A single record per CDR3 protein comes from TCRdb applying MiXCR to the RT-PCR reads. This table has hundreds of thousands of distinct CDR3 sequences, less than 15% appearing once. This clonotype showed up many times. Antigen unknown. The sequence was collected from a man over 45 who received an inactivated influenza vaccine. The starting material was PBMCs from blood, obtained about 14 days before vaccination. The V gene is TRBV2, the J gene TRBJ2-5; unclear D gene. CDR3 region: CASRRETQYF. DNA for the CDR3: TGTGCCAGCAGAAGAGAGACCCAGTACTTC.